Included here is one T cell receptor beta chain sequence, with context. Living in under 30 US areas, the participants were between about 18 and 90 years of age. The data stem from a study of blood T cell repertoires in COVID-19. Study as a whole: The study drew acute and convalescent COVID-19 samples from the United States, Italy and Spain.

The V and J ends lost 1 base and 7 bases respectively, with 11 bases between them. The CDR3 spans 15 residues. Per germline, CDR1 PRHDT and CDR2 FYEKMQ (reference sequence). TCRdb keeps only in-frame clones here, not all; method: immunoSEQ multiplex PCR. The table has about 200,000 clones, 85% seen once; the top ten hold over 15%. The TCR originated in a man aged 40-49 years who had recovered from COVID-19. J is TRBJ1-6 and V is TRBV13, with D hard to call. Sequenced material: PBMCs or T cells enriched from blood (not recorded which). The CDR3 protein is CASSLVPGRNSPLHF. CDR3 bases: TGTGCCAGCAGCTTAGTCCCGGGGAGGAATTCACCCCTCCACTTT.